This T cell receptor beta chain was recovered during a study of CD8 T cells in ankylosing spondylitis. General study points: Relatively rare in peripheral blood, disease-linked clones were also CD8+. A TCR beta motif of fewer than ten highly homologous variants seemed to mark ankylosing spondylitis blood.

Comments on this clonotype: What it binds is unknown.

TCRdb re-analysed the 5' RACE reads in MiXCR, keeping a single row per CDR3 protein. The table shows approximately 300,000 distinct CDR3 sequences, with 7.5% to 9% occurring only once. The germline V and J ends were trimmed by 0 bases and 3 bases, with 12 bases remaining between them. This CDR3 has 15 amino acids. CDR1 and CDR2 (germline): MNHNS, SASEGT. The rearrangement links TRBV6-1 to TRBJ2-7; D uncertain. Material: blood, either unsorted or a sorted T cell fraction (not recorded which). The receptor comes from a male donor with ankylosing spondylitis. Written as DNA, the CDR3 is TGTGCCAGCAGTGAAGCAGATGAAGGGTTCTACGAGCAGTACTTC. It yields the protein CASSEADEGFYEQYF.